This entry describes one TCR beta chain. Its antigen is not known. Assay used: immunoSEQ multiplex PCR; TCRdb lists only in-frame clones, some missing. This sample has about 4,800 clones, with about 40% found just once. These data belong to a study of Tregs in tolerant kidney transplant recipients. The study's findings and limits: Expanding Tregs on activated donor B cells appeared to best identify donor-specific TCRbeta clones. Few patients were studied, so findings need validation in larger groups.

The CDR3 sequence is 15 residues long. Deletions cut 5 bases from V and 3 bases from J, with 14 bases between. Germline V gives CDR1 SGHVS, CDR2 FQNEAQ. Sample: CD8+ T cells from blood cultured with allogeneic cells. The V call is TRBV7-8, the J call TRBJ2-1, with a possible D match to TRBD2 (6 bases). The source is a human donor in good health. CDR3 sequence reads: CASSPTGTYYNEQFF. CDR3 nucleotide sequence: TGTGCCAGCAGCCCCACCGGGACTTACTACAATGAGCAGTTCTTC.